This T cell receptor (beta chain) was documented in a study of cytomegalovirus exposure and HLA in healthy donors. Findings of the study overall: Later analysis identified several of the most significant clusters that appeared linked to common viral pathogens. The authors reported that TCR beta sequences could predict HLA-A and HLA-B alleles. These predictions were accurate for most subjects in the first cohort.

Despite likely unrecorded immune exposures, the donors were nominally healthy at the time of sampling. With regard to this clone: Its cognate antigen is unknown.

The PCR contained 60 Vbeta and 13 Jbeta primers. Using immunoSEQ multiplex PCR, the repertoire was profiled, and TCRdb retains in-frame clones only, with some absent. Among around 67,000 clones listed, roughly nine tenths were seen once. Trimming at V came to 0 bases and at J to 7 bases, leaving 10 bases not matched to a gene. There are 16 residues in the CDR3. Germline V CDR1 and CDR2: SGHRS, YFSETQ. The clonotype originates from a woman aged 30 to 39 in good health and CMV-seropositive. Sample: PBMCs. The chain is built from TRBV5-1 and TRBJ2-1; 7 nucleotides agree with TRBD1. The CDR3 region is CASSLAVGGFSNEQFF. CDR3 nucleotide sequence: TGCGCCAGCAGCTTGGCCGTAGGGGGCTTCTCGAATGAGCAGTTCTTC.